This entry is about one TCR beta chain. The antigen is unknown. The same CDR3 also results from other DNA sequences found in this sample. Some clones are missing from TCRdb's copy, which holds only in-frame ones; the method was immunoSEQ multiplex PCR. The profile shows under 50,000 clones, around 79% of them singletons. Rectal tissue came from one to two pinch biopsies taken at colonoscopy. Before the diagnostic colonoscopy, ulcerative colitis patients were free of immunosuppressive medication. This record belongs to a study of pediatric ulcerative colitis. Trimming pared 3 bases from V and 3 bases from J, leaving 5 bases between. The CDR3 consists of 12 residues. The germline CDR1 and CDR2 sequences are MNHNS and SASEGT. Study-wide findings and caveats: Two patients had blood samples with substantially reduced template counts. Blood-rectal clonal overlap within each person was significantly higher in ulcerative colitis patients than controls.

The chain couples TRBV6-1 to TRBJ1-2; unclear D gene. The source material was gut tissue. The receptor's source is a girl aged 10-17 years with moderate ulcerative colitis. CDR3 in amino acids: CASSDRDYGYTF. The CDR3 DNA sequence: TGTGCCAGCAGTGACCGGGACTATGGCTACACCTTC.